This is a list of T cell receptor beta chains from one sample in a study of Siglec-9 on CD8 T cells in melanoma. The assay was immunoSEQ multiplex PCR, and TCRdb's table has in-frame clones only and misses some. The repertoire consists of some 37,000 clones, with roughly 80% occurring once and the leading ten covering about 1.8%. Sequenced input: Siglec-9- CD8+ T cells sorted from blood. The receptors shown here come from a human donor in good health. The CDR3 runs from the conserved cysteine through the conserved F or W. The D gene is left open where the match is weak. Only part of the rows carry a size: once, few, many, or a class if the clone is expanded.

j_call | d_call | clone_size | v_call | cdr3_aa | cdr3_nt
TRBJ2-7 | . | . | TRBV11-1 | CASSLVTSPLYEQYF | TGTGCCAGCAGCTTAGTGACATCCCCCCTATACGAGCAGTACTTC
TRBJ2-5 | . | . | TRBV4-1 | CASSQVPEETQYF | TGCGCCAGCAGCCAAGTACCCGAAGAGACCCAGTACTTC
TRBJ2-3 | TRBD2 | . | TRBV28 | CASTREGDTDTQYF | TGTGCCAGCACCCGGGAGGGGGACACAGATACGCAGTATTTT
TRBJ2-7 | . | . | TRBV7-9 | CASSLDYEQYF | TGTGCCAGCAGCCTCGACTACGAGCAGTACTTC
TRBJ1-2 | . | . | TRBV7-9 | CASSLAGLNYGYTF | TGTGCCAGCAGCTTAGCTGGCCTAAACTATGGCTACACCTTC
TRBJ2-1 | TRBD1 | . | TRBV5-1 | CASSFGNRGGHEQFF | TGCGCCAGCAGCTTCGGTAACAGGGGCGGACATGAGCAGTTCTTC
TRBJ2-5 | . | . | TRBV19 | CASSTLFVDQETQYF | TGTGCCAGTAGTACCCTTTTTGTAGACCAAGAGACCCAGTACTTC
TRBJ2-1 | . | . | TRBV19 | CASSMGGGNEQFF | TGTGCCAGTAGTATGGGGGGCGGCAATGAGCAGTTCTTC
TRBJ1-5 | . | . | TRBV4-2 | CASSQGWTDNQPQHF | TGTGCCAGCAGCCAAGGGTGGACAGACAATCAGCCCCAGCATTTT
TRBJ1-1 | . | few | TRBV6-5 | CASSYYGGEVAFF | TGTGCCAGCAGTTACTACGGAGGGGAAGTTGCTTTCTTT
TRBJ2-7 | TRBD2 | . | TRBV5-1 | CASSPGTSGTYEQYF | TGCGCCAGCAGCCCCGGGACTAGCGGAACCTACGAGCAGTACTTC
TRBJ1-1 | . | . | TRBV19 | CASSGGGTEAFF | TGTGCCAGTAGCGGGGGAGGCACTGAAGCTTTCTTT
TRBJ2-7 | TRBD1 | . | TRBV6-6 | CASSVSGTEPYEQYF | TGTGCCAGCAGCGTGTCCGGGACAGAACCCTACGAGCAGTACTTC